The T cell receptor (beta chain) described here comes from a study of siplizumab effects on memory and regulatory T cells. Study-wide results and limits: Confirmation was lacking for the suppressive function of proliferating Tregs derived from siplizumab cultures.

Notes on this clone: What it binds is not known.

Repertoires were generated with immunoSEQ multiplex PCR, while TCRdb's copy carries only in-frame clones and drops some. Here the sample spans over 60,000 clones, about 89% being singletons. Trimming removed 5 bases at V and 10 bases at J, with 9 bases between. This CDR3 contains 12 residues. CDR1 and CDR2 from the germline V gene are LNHDA and SQIVND (reference sequence). The specimen sequenced was CD8+ T cells sorted from blood. The TCR comes from a human donor in good health. The chain combines TRBV19 with TRBJ1-6; D is ambiguous. The chain's CDR3 is CASSWLGSPLHF. The CDR3 DNA reads as TGTGCCAGTAGTTGGCTGGGGTCACCCCTCCACTTT.